This section outlines one T cell receptor beta chain sequence together with its context. Its antigen is currently not known. Base qualities were left out, and no much larger clone turns up one base away. This sample stems from a study of control samples from healthy donors and cancer patients (TCRdb year 2020). Reading the germline V gene gives CDR1 KGHSH and CDR2 LQKENI. The CDR3 runs 13 residues from the cysteine to the phenylalanine. Only CDR3 DNA remains: 39 bases, in frame from the first base. At the junction V is shortened by 4 bases and J by 7 bases, with 11 bases in between. The library was obtained by the immunoSEQ multiplex PCR assay. In TCRdb, the immuneACCESS table is reduced to in-frame sequences with V and J assigned. These tables do not hold every clone; where another copy was compared, an unresolved V gene accounts for under half, and the others remain unexplained. The sample has approximately 170,000 clones on record, approximately 92% of them singletons. About 4% of the sample is taken by the ten largest.

Sequenced: blood. The sequence derives from a woman aged 55 to 70 in good health. Recombination connected TRBV18 to TRBJ1-5, with the D gene uncertain. The CDR3 reads as follows: CASSQVFGQPQHF. Here is the DNA: TGTGCCAGCTCACAGGTCTTTGGCCAGCCCCAGCATTTT.